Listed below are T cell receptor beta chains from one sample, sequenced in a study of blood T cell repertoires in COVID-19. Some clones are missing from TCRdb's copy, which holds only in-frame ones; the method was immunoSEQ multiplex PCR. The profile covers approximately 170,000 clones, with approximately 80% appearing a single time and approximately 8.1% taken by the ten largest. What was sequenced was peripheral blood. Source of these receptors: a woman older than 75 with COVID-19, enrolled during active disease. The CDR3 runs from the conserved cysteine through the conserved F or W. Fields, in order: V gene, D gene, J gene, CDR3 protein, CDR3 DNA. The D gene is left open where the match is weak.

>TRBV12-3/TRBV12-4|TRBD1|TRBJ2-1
CASSRDRGREQFF
TGTGCCAGCAGTAGGGACAGGGGTCGGGAGCAGTTCTTC
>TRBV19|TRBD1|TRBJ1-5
CASRQGASNQPQHF
TGTGCCAGCAGACAGGGGGCTAGCAATCAGCCCCAGCATTTT
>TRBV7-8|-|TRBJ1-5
CASSPYGDNQPQHF
TGTGCCAGCAGCCCCTACGGGGACAATCAGCCCCAGCATTTT
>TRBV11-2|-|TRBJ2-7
CASSLVQSSYEQYF
TGTGCCAGCAGCTTAGTACAGAGCTCCTACGAGCAGTACTTC
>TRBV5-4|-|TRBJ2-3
CASSLESVEDTQYF
TGTGCCAGCAGCTTAGAATCTGTTGAGGATACGCAGTATTTT
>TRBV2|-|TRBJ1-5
CASSLKGYSNQPQHF
TGTGCCAGCAGCCTCAAGGGGTATAGCAATCAGCCCCAGCATTTT
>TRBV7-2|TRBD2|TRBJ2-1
CASSSLAGGPFEQFF
TGTGCCAGCAGCTCTCTAGCGGGGGGGCCGTTTGAGCAGTTCTTC
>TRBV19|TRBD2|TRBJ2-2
CASSQRAGGVGELFF
TGTGCCAGTAGCCAACGGGCGGGAGGGGTAGGGGAGCTGTTTTTT
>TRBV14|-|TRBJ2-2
CASSPRIRANTGELFF
TGTGCCAGCAGCCCTCGAATTCGGGCGAACACCGGGGAGCTGTTTTTT
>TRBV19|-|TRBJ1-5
CASSREGTGQPQHF
TGTGCCAGTAGTCGGGAGGGTACGGGTCAGCCCCAGCATTTT
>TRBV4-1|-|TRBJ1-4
CASSHAESTNEKLFF
TGCGCCAGCAGCCACGCGGAATCAACTAATGAAAAACTGTTTTTT
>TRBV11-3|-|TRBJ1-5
CASSAGQPQHF
TGTGCCAGCAGCGCCGGGCAGCCCCAGCATTTT
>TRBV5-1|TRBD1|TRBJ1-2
CASSPGQGHGGYTF
TGCGCCAGCAGCCCTGGACAGGGTCATGGTGGCTACACCTTC
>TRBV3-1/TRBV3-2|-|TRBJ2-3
CASSHRGTSTDTQYF
TGTGCCAGCAGCCACCGTGGGACTAGCACAGATACGCAGTATTTT
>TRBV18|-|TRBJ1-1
CASSLRRDTEAFF
TGTGCCAGCTCCCTCCGCAGGGACACTGAAGCTTTCTTT
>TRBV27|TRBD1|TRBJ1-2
CASSLYAGGYGYTF
TGTGCCAGCAGTTTATATGCAGGGGGCTATGGCTACACCTTC
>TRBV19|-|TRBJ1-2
CASSISGYGYTF
TGTGCCAGTAGTATATCCGGGTATGGCTACACCTTC